The 31 T cell receptor beta chains given below trace back to one sample, sequenced in a study of blood T cell repertoires in COVID-19. Some clones are missing from TCRdb's copy, which holds only in-frame ones; the method was immunoSEQ multiplex PCR. The repertoire has some 330,000 clones, approximately 92% of them found once; the top ten carry approximately 18%. The sample taken for sequencing was PBMCs or T cells enriched from blood (not recorded which). Receptor source: a woman in her twenties or thirties who had recovered from COVID-19.

The chain is built from TRBV7-9 and TRBJ2-7; 9 bases align to TRBD1. Trimming at V came to 2 bases and at J to 2 bases, leaving 1 base not matched to a gene. Germline CDR1 SEHNR, CDR2 FQNEAQ (reference sequence). The CDR3 sequence is 14 residues long. The CDR3 bases are TGTGCCAGCAGCTTACGACAGGGGGCCTACGAGCAGTACTTC. It encodes CASSLRQGAYEQYF. Based on the CDR3 plus reference TRBV7-9 and TRBJ2-7, the full variable domain is DTGVSQNPRHKITKRGQNVTFRCDPISEHNRLYWYRQTLGQGPEFLTYFQNEAQLEKSRLLSDRFSAERPKGSFSTLEIQRTEQGDSAMYLCASSLRQGAYEQYFGPGTRLTVT.

The CDR3 nucleotides read TGTGCCAGCAGTCCCCGGAGGGCTTCACCCCTCCACTTT. Protein product: CASSPRRASPLHF. The chain couples TRBV28 to TRBJ1-6; no clear D. Germline V gene sequence: CDR1 MDHEN, CDR2 SYDVKM. The CDR3 has 13 amino acids. The V gene lost 5 bases and the J gene lost 9 bases, with 11 bases spanning the gap.

This clone has just a few counts. V is TRBV28 and J is TRBJ1-3, with 11 bases lining up with TRBD1. The CDR3 has 16 residues. Per the germline V gene, CDR1 is MDHEN and CDR2 is SYDVKM. V shed 6 bases, J shed 3 bases, and the junction held 7 bases outside the gene matches. CDR3 region: CASSGQGALDGNTIYF. CDR3 nucleotides: TGTGCCAGCAGCGGACAGGGGGCATTAGATGGAAACACCATATATTTT.

This chain links TRBV28 with TRBJ2-7; TRBD2 aligns across 7 bases. V was pared by 5 bases and J by 0 bases, with 4 bases of the junction left unmatched. This CDR3 is 14 amino acids long. Germline V gene sequence: CDR1 MDHEN, CDR2 SYDVKM. The CDR3 DNA follows: TGTGCCAGCAGTGTCGGGGGGACCTCCTACGAGCAGTACTTC. As protein: CASSVGGTSYEQYF.

V and J are TRBV7-3 and TRBJ2-7; D uncertain. Germline-derived CDR1 and CDR2 are SGHTA and FQGTGA. Trimming left V 5 bases short and J 7 bases short, with 18 bases between. This CDR3 is built from 14 residues. The CDR3 DNA is TGTGCCAGCAGCCAAGACCTTTCTAGTAGAGAGCAGTACTTC. Translation gives CASSQDLSSREQYF.

The chain has TRBV28 and TRBJ1-1; possibly TRBD1 for D (6 bases). Per germline, CDR1 MDHEN and CDR2 SYDVKM. Trimming pared 3 bases from V and 5 bases from J, leaving 10 bases between. CDR3 size: 13 residues. The CDR3 sequence is CASSLGARTEAFF. CDR3 coding DNA: TGTGCCAGCAGTTTGGGGGCGCGTACTGAAGCTTTCTTT.

The rearrangement links TRBV11-2 to TRBJ1-2; 7 bases line up with TRBD1. This CDR3 contains 15 residues. CDR1 is SGHAT and CDR2 is FQNNGV in the germline V gene. With 3 bases clipped from V and 1 base from J, the junction kept 5 bases outside the gene matches. CDR3 sequence (DNA): TGTGCCAGCAGCTTGGGGACAGTAAATAACTATGGCTACACCTTC. It translates to CASSLGTVNNYGYTF.

This sequence joins TRBV21-1 and TRBJ1-3; the table calls TRBD1, which could not be checked here. TRBV21-1 is a pseudogene locus. This CDR3 is 16 amino acids long. This chain's CDR3 is CASSKGETGSGNTIYF. For the CDR3, the DNA is TGTGCCAGCAGCAAAGGGGAGACAGGGTCTGGAAACACCATATATTTT.

The V gene is TRBV6-5, the J gene TRBJ1-2; the match to TRBD1 covers 8 bases. Germline-derived CDR1 and CDR2 are MNHEY and SVGAGI. Trimming at V came to 4 bases and at J to 4 bases, leaving 5 bases not matched to a gene. CDR3 length: 14 amino acids. CDR3: CASSSTGGSYGYTF. The CDR3 bases are TGTGCCAGCAGTTCCACAGGGGGTAGCTATGGCTACACCTTC.

The chain couples TRBV15 to TRBJ2-3; 13 bases fit TRBD2. The CDR3 contains 16 residues. The trim removed 4 bases at V and 2 bases at J, leaving 3 bases unmatched. Germline CDR1 reads LNHNV; CDR2 reads YYDKDF (reference sequence). Written as DNA, the CDR3 is TGTGCCACCAGCAAAGGGACTAGCGGGACCACAGATACGCAGTATTTT. Translated: CATSKGTSGTTDTQYF.

The V gene is TRBV2, the J gene TRBJ2-7; the D gene is possibly TRBD1 (5 bases). Trimming cost V 6 bases and J 2 bases, with 11 bases left between them. The germline V gene encodes CDR1 SNHLY and CDR2 FYNNEI. The CDR3 runs 13 residues. The CDR3 spells CASRDSVAYEQYF. In DNA, the CDR3 is TGTGCCAGCAGAGACAGCGTTGCCTACGAGCAGTACTTC.

This chain connects TRBV6-5 to TRBJ2-7; D might be TRBD2 (6 bases). The ends were cut back, 0 bases at V and 3 bases at J, with 15 bases in the middle. Germline CDR1 is MNHEY and CDR2 is SVGAGI. The CDR3 consists of 16 residues. The CDR3 is CASSYSGSRRDYEQYF. The DNA of the CDR3 is TGTGCCAGCAGTTACTCAGGATCGCGGCGGGACTACGAGCAGTACTTC.

The chain is built from TRBV7-3 and TRBJ2-2, with 14 bases matching TRBD2. J lost 5 bases, V lost 5 bases, and 7 bases had no gene match. CDR3 length: 17 residues. Germline-derived CDR1 and CDR2 are SGHTA and FQGTGA. The CDR3 DNA sequence: TGTGCCAGCAGCCCACCAGGACTAGCGGGGGGTACCGGGGAGCTGTTTTTT. Translated: CASSPPGLAGGTGELFF.

This chain links TRBV4-2 with TRBJ2-3; maybe TRBD2 (5 bases). Trimming left V 3 bases short and J 5 bases short, with 12 bases between. The CDR3 spans 14 residues. Germline values: CDR1 LGHNA, CDR2 YNFKEQ. CDR3 nucleotides: TGTGCCAGCAGCCAGACCCGACGGGGAGATACGCAGTATTTT. Translated: CASSQTRRGDTQYF.

The J gene is TRBJ2-7, the V gene TRBV9; TRBD2 is a possible D gene (5 bases). The CDR3 consists of 13 residues. Per the germline V gene, CDR1 is SGDLS and CDR2 is YYNGEE. V lost 4 bases to trimming and J lost 9 bases, with 17 bases between them. CDR3 DNA sequence: TGTGCCAGCAGCTCAACCCCGAGGGCAGTGCAGTACTTC. This codes for CASSSTPRAVQYF.

J is TRBJ2-5 and V is TRBV5-1; 7 bases line up with TRBD1. CDR3 length equals 11 residues. Trimming at V came to 8 bases and at J to 4 bases, leaving 2 bases not matched to a gene. From germline, CDR1 is SGHRS and CDR2 YFSETQ. CDR3 sequence: CASRQGETQYF. CDR3 DNA sequence: TGCGCCAGTAGACAGGGAGAGACCCAGTACTTC.

This sequence joins TRBV3-1 (or the pseudogene TRBV3-2) and TRBJ1-1; D is undetermined. CDR1 LGHDT and CDR2 YNNKEL come from the germline V gene (reference sequence). The CDR3 extends over 12 amino acids. Deletions cut 7 bases from V and 1 base from J, with 7 bases between. In DNA, the CDR3 is TGTGCCAGCAATATCGGGAACACTGAAGCTTTCTTT. It codes for CASNIGNTEAFF.

This chain uses TRBV6-5 with TRBJ1-6, with TRBD1 as a possible D gene (5 bases). In germline, CDR1 is MNHEY, CDR2 SVGAGI. CDR3 length: 15 amino acids. V was clipped by 4 bases and J by 1 base, with 8 bases between them. The DNA for the CDR3 is TGTGCCAGCAGTTGGGGCTTATCCTATAATTCACCCCTCCACTTT. It codes for CASSWGLSYNSPLHF.

V gene TRBV27 combines with J gene TRBJ2-5; D is ambiguous. Trimming took 4 bases from V and 1 from J, leaving 7 bases between them. Germline V lookup: CDR1 MNHEY, CDR2 SMNVEV (reference sequence). The CDR3 loop spans 13 amino acids. DNA for the CDR3: TGTGCCAGCAGTTCACCCGGCCAAGAGACCCAGTACTTC. As protein: CASSSPGQETQYF.

The CDR3, as DNA: TGTGCCATCAGTGAGTCGATTGGACAGTCCATGAACACTGAAGCTTTCTTT. Its translation is CAISESIGQSMNTEAFF. This chain connects TRBV10-3 to TRBJ1-1; D possibly corresponds to TRBD1 (6 bases). Per the germline V gene, CDR1 is ENHRY and CDR2 is SYGVKD. The CDR3 totals 17 residues. V lost 0 bases, J lost 0 bases, and 14 bases lay in between.

This clone was detected only a few times. The V and J genes are TRBV9 and TRBJ2-1; tentatively, D is TRBD1 (6 bases). The germline gives CDR1 SGDLS, CDR2 YYNGEE. Deletions cut 4 bases from V and 6 bases from J, with 17 bases between. The CDR3 is 15 residues long. CDR3: CASSPPNRALNEQFF. The CDR3 nucleotides read TGTGCCAGCAGCCCGCCTAACAGGGCCCTCAATGAGCAGTTCTTC.

The rearrangement uses TRBV7-9 and TRBJ1-1; D is uncertain. CDR3 length: 13 residues. V lost 3 bases and J 2 bases, leaving 7 bases between the germline ends. CDR1 is SEHNR, CDR2 FQNEAQ, per germline (reference sequence). The DNA for the CDR3 is TGTGCCAGCAGCTTCTACAGTAACACTGAAGCTTTCTTT. Residues: CASSFYSNTEAFF.

This clone has more than one count but fewer than ten. Other DNA sequences in the sample encode the same CDR3. The chain has TRBV7-9 and TRBJ1-5; TRBD1 might be the D (6 bases). The CDR3 extends over 15 amino acids. Germline V gene lookup returns CDR1 SEHNR and CDR2 FQNEAQ (reference sequence). V lost 5 bases, J lost 0 bases, and 11 bases lay in between. CDR3 loop: CASSPGQFSNQPQHF. Written as DNA, the CDR3 is TGTGCCAGCAGCCCAGGACAGTTTAGCAATCAGCCCCAGCATTTT. Full variable domain (outside the CDR3, taken from reference TRBV7-9 and TRBJ1-5): DTGVSQNPRHKITKRGQNVTFRCDPISEHNRLYWYRQTLGQGPEFLTYFQNEAQLEKSRLLSDRFSAERPKGSFSTLEIQRTEQGDSAMYLCASSPGQFSNQPQHFGDGTRLSIL.

This clone was seen once. The chain carries TRBV27 and TRBJ2-1, with 7 positions matching TRBD2. The CDR3 covers 17 residues. With V trimmed by 6 bases and J by 0 bases, 11 bases remained unmatched. Germline CDR1 MNHEY, CDR2 SMNVEV (reference sequence). The CDR3 here is CASRSSPGLHSYNEQFF. In DNA, the CDR3 is TGTGCCAGCAGATCCTCCCCGGGACTACACTCCTACAATGAGCAGTTCTTC.

J is TRBJ2-1 and V is TRBV24-1; D not resolved. The germline gives CDR1 KGHDR, CDR2 SFDVKD. Trimming removed 3 bases at V and 0 bases at J, with 11 bases between. There are 16 residues in the CDR3. The CDR3: CATSDRYRSSYNEQFF. CDR3 DNA: TGTGCCACCAGTGATAGATACCGTAGCTCCTACAATGAGCAGTTCTTC.

This clone has more than one count but fewer than ten. The chain employs TRBV29-1 and TRBJ2-3; no clear D gene. CDR1 and CDR2 from the germline V gene are SQVTM and ANQGSEA. The length of the CDR3 is 12 residues. V lost 0 bases and J 1 base, leaving 2 bases between the germline ends. The CDR3 loop is CSVEDGTDTQYF. For the CDR3, the DNA is TGCAGCGTTGAAGACGGCACAGATACGCAGTATTTT.

This sequence joins TRBV18 and TRBJ2-2; D is possibly TRBD2 (6 bases). This CDR3 has 13 amino acids. Germline CDR1 and CDR2: KGHSH and LQKENI. Trimming removed 4 bases from V and 10 bases from J, with 13 bases in between. The CDR3 DNA sequence: TGTGCCAGCTCACGCGGGACTCGGGAGGAGCTGTTTTTT. Residues: CASSRGTREELFF.

The chain uses TRBV3-1 (or the pseudogene TRBV3-2) and TRBJ1-1; a weak D match, TRBD1 (6 bases). The length of the CDR3 is 13 residues. CDR1 LGHDT and CDR2 YNNKEL come from the germline V gene (reference sequence). Trimming took 6 bases from V and 1 from J, leaving 9 bases between them. The chain's CDR3 is CASSHRENTEAFF. The CDR3 nucleotides read TGTGCCAGCAGTCACAGGGAGAACACTGAAGCTTTCTTT.

This clone was seen only once. The genes are TRBV2 and TRBJ1-2; D remains ambiguous. Germline values: CDR1 SNHLY, CDR2 FYNNEI. CDR3 length: 11 amino acids. Trimming removed 4 bases at V and 8 bases at J, with 8 bases between. The CDR3: CASSGGGGYTF. In DNA, the CDR3 is TGTGCCAGCAGTGGAGGTGGCGGCTACACCTTC.

The rearrangement links TRBV24-1 to TRBJ2-3, with 9 bases that match TRBD2. The J segment lost 2 bases and the V segment lost 6 bases, leaving 11 bases of the junction unmatched. Germline V gene lookup returns CDR1 KGHDR and CDR2 SFDVKD. This CDR3 is built from 17 residues. CDR3 in DNA: TGTGCCACCAGTAATAACGCGGGAGGGCCGGTCACAGATACGCAGTATTTT. Translation gives CATSNNAGGPVTDTQYF.

The rearrangement links TRBV20-1 to TRBJ2-1; D gene unclear. The CDR3 is 10 residues long. Trimming pared 4 bases from V and 7 bases from J, leaving 5 bases between. Germline CDR1 is DFQATT and CDR2 is SNEGSKA (reference sequence). CDR3 region: CSATVNEQFF. DNA for the CDR3: TGCAGTGCTACGGTTAATGAGCAGTTCTTC.